Below are 14 T cell receptor beta chains sequenced from a single sample in a study of cytomegalovirus exposure and HLA in healthy donors (dated 2017 in TCRdb). The library came from the immunoSEQ multiplex PCR assay. For the multiplex PCR, a mixture combining 60 forward primers for TCR Vbeta segments and 13 reverse primers for TCR Jbeta segments was used. TCRdb took over this immuneACCESS table, retaining in-frame rearrangements with V and J assigned. Such tables are incomplete; in checked studies, under half of the missing clones stem from an unresolved V gene, and the remainder is unexplained. For this sample there are about 190,000 clones; 75% to 85% appear just once. About 0.7% of the sample comes from the top ten. Sequencing was performed on PBMCs. Receptor source: a boy aged 5-17 years in good health and CMV-seronegative.

The chain couples TRBV11-2 to TRBJ2-5; TRBD1 is a possible D gene (6 bases). Germline CDR1 is SGHAT and CDR2 is FQNNGV. The CDR3 length is 15 residues. Trimming stripped 1 base from V and 5 bases from J, with 14 bases between. Here the CDR3 DNA reads TGTGCCAGCAGCTTAGGGGCAGGGGTTGAGGAGACCCAGTACTTC. Translation: CASSLGAGVEETQYF.

This clone has just one count. The genes are TRBV7-9 and TRBJ1-1; the match to TRBD1 covers 11 bases. This CDR3 has 14 amino acids. CDR1 is SEHNR, CDR2 FQNEAQ, per germline (reference sequence). Unmatched junction bases numbered 2, after V lost 3 bases and J lost 5 bases. CDR3 region: CASSLGDRGTEAFF. As DNA, the CDR3 is TGTGCCAGCAGCTTGGGGGACAGGGGGACTGAAGCTTTCTTT.

The V gene is TRBV6-5, the J gene TRBJ2-4; tentatively, D is TRBD1 (5 bases). CDR3 length: 16 residues. The V end was cut by 0 bases, the J end by 5 bases, with 14 bases between. Germline V gene lookup returns CDR1 MNHEY and CDR2 SVGAGI. In DNA, the CDR3 is TGTGCCAGCAGTTACTCTGTAGCAGGGCCCCAAAACATTCAGTACTTC. Translated, it gives CASSYSVAGPQNIQYF.

The CDR3 DNA reads as TGTGCTAGTGGTTTTTCCGTGGAGGGACTTTATCAGCCCCAGCATTTT. Protein product: CASGFSVEGLYQPQHF. V is TRBV12-5 and J is TRBJ1-5; D may be TRBD1 (5 bases). This CDR3 region has 16 residues. Germline V gives CDR1 LGHNT, CDR2 FRNRAP. V lost 3 bases and J 5 bases, leaving 17 bases between the germline ends.

The CDR3 sequence is CASSQGTSGAYEQYF. The CDR3 DNA reads TGTGCCAGCAGCCAAGGAACTAGCGGGGCCTACGAGCAGTACTTC. V and J are TRBV4-2 and TRBJ2-7; 10 nucleotides agree with TRBD2. The CDR3 totals 15 residues. The J segment lost 2 bases and the V segment lost 1 base, leaving 2 bases of the junction unmatched. Germline V gives CDR1 LGHNA, CDR2 YNFKEQ.

The chain is built from TRBV5-1 and TRBJ1-1; 8 nucleotides align to TRBD1. Germline V lookup: CDR1 SGHRS, CDR2 YFSETQ. The CDR3 runs 16 residues. J was trimmed by 6 bases and V by 0 bases; bases with no gene match: 10. The CDR3 is CASSLALQGAFAEAFF. The CDR3 coding sequence is TGCGCCAGCAGCTTGGCCTTGCAGGGGGCTTTTGCTGAAGCTTTCTTT.

Comments on this clone: Other DNA sequences from this sample encode an identical CDR3 as well. V is TRBV30 and J is TRBJ1-1; weak D call: TRBD1 (6 bases). The CDR3 covers 11 residues. In germline, CDR1 is GTSNPN, CDR2 SVGIG (reference sequence). Trimming pared 5 bases from V and 5 bases from J, leaving 9 bases between. CDR3 nucleotide sequence: TGTGCCTGGTCGAGGGGGACTGAAGCTTTCTTT. Translation gives CAWSRGTEAFF.

The chain recombines TRBV5-3 with TRBJ1-5; TRBD1 might be the D (6 bases). TRBV5-3 is labeled an ORF, and its function is uncertain. The CDR3 totals 15 residues. With 3 bases removed from V and 0 bases from J, the gap between germline ends came to 10 bases. CDR3 DNA sequence: TGTGCCAGAAGCTCACAGGGATATAGCAATCAGCCCCAGCATTTT. It is translated as CARSSQGYSNQPQHF.

The rearrangement joins TRBV19 to TRBJ2-2, with unresolved D. V was clipped by 2 bases and J by 6 bases, with 7 bases between them. CDR3 size: 13 residues. CDR1 LNHDA and CDR2 SQIVND come from the germline V gene (reference sequence). CDR3 sequence (DNA): TGTGCCAGTAGTATAATGGGCGCCGGGGAGCTGTTTTTT. It specifies CASSIMGAGELFF.

The rearrangement links TRBV5-1 to TRBJ1-5; 8 nucleotides agree with TRBD1. Germline values: CDR1 SGHRS, CDR2 YFSETQ. V trimming: 0 bases; J trimming: 6 bases; junction bases outside the gene matches: 5. The CDR3 extends over 15 amino acids. The CDR3 is CASSLGQGQGQPQHF. In DNA, the CDR3 is TGCGCCAGCAGCTTGGGACAGGGGCAGGGTCAGCCCCAGCATTTT.

The V and J genes are TRBV2 and TRBJ2-5, with 10 bases fitting TRBD2. This CDR3 comprises 16 residues. Germline V lookup: CDR1 SNHLY, CDR2 FYNNEI. V gave up 6 bases and J gave up 2 bases; unmatched junction bases: 9. The CDR3 protein is CASRRVLAGAQETQYF. In DNA form, the CDR3 reads TGTGCCAGCAGAAGGGTCCTAGCGGGGGCTCAAGAGACCCAGTACTTC.

The DNA of the CDR3 is TGTGCCAGCAGCTTATCGGGGGAGGGCACTGAAGCTTTCTTT. Its protein is CASSLSGEGTEAFF. The genes are TRBV7-3 and TRBJ1-1; TRBD1 might be the D (5 bases). The CDR3 sequence is 14 residues long. Germline loops: CDR1 SGHTA, CDR2 FQGTGA. The V end lost 2 bases, the J end lost 4 bases, and 11 bases lay between the germline ends.

The DNA of the CDR3 is TGTGCCAGCAGTGAAGACAGGGGAGGCACTGAAGCTTTCTTT. Translating it yields CASSEDRGGTEAFF. The chain combines TRBV2 with TRBJ1-1; 7 bases are a match to TRBD1. The junction had 3 bases not matched to a gene; V was cut back by 1 base and J by 4 bases. The CDR3 has 14 amino acids. CDR1 and CDR2 (germline): SNHLY, FYNNEI. The variable domain in full, completed from reference TRBV2 and TRBJ1-1, reads EPEVTQTPSHQVTQMGQEVILRCVPISNHLYFYWYRQILGQKVEFLVSFYNNEISEKSEIFDDQFSVERPDGSNFTLKIRSTKLEDSAMYFCASSEDRGGTEAFFGQGTRLTVV.

This clone appeared once. The rearrangement uses TRBV19 and TRBJ1-1; D perhaps matches TRBD1 (6 bases). Germline V lookup: CDR1 LNHDA, CDR2 SQIVND (reference sequence). This CDR3 is 14 amino acids long. Trimming stripped 6 bases from V and 4 bases from J, with 15 bases between. CDR3 loop: CASRPTGGVTEAFF. The CDR3 DNA sequence: TGTGCCAGTAGACCGACAGGAGGAGTCACTGAAGCTTTCTTT. Together with reference TRBV19 and TRBJ1-1, the CDR3 gives the full variable domain: DGGITQSPKYLFRKEGQNVTLSCEQNLNHDAMYWYRQDPGQGLRLIYYSQIVNDFQKGDIAEGYSVSREKKESFPLTVTSAQKNPTAFYLCASRPTGGVTEAFFGQGTRLTVV.